These 32 T cell receptor beta chains share one sample of origin, sequenced in a study of shared clonotypes between healthy human individuals (dated by TCRdb to between 2020 and 2021). The receptor library was made with the immunoSEQ multiplex PCR assay. TCRdb's version of the immuneACCESS table is confined to in-frame rearrangements and falls short of the full clone set. An unresolved V gene accounts for under half of the shortfall where checked; the remainder is of unknown origin. In this sample the table shows 760,000 or so clones, about 97% of which occur a single time. Clones ranked in the top ten supply approximately 0.2% of the sample. CD8 naive samples were CD45RO-negative cells positively selected for CCR7, giving a CD45RA+CCR7+ population that excluded TemRA cells. The sample consisted of naive CD8+ T cells sorted from blood. Reading the label with the study, this specimen's cell subset or site is: CD45RA+CCR7+. The receptors were gathered from a man aged 30 to 39 in good health.

The chain employs TRBV11-2 and TRBJ2-5; 8 bases fit TRBD1. V dropped 1 base and J dropped 0; count of bases not matched to a gene: 10. The CDR3 spans 18 residues. Germline V gene lookup returns CDR1 SGHAT and CDR2 FQNNGV. CDR3 loop: CASSLGAGDRPNQETQYF. The CDR3 DNA is TGTGCCAGCAGCTTAGGCGCCGGGGACAGGCCGAACCAAGAGACCCAGTACTTC.

V gene TRBV11-2 combines with J gene TRBJ2-4; 8 bases agree with TRBD1. Germline assignment: CDR1 SGHAT and CDR2 FQNNGV. Germline trimming cut 6 bases from V and 8 bases from J; bases unmatched to any gene: 9. CDR3 length: 14 amino acids. CDR3 protein: CASRPAGQGDIQYF. CDR3 coding DNA: TGTGCCAGCAGGCCCGCCGGACAGGGTGACATTCAGTACTTC.

J is TRBJ2-7 and V is TRBV7-9; D is unclear. The germline CDR1 and CDR2 sequences are SEHNR and FQNEAQ (reference sequence). V was cut by 3 bases and J by 0 bases, with 12 bases left in between. This CDR3 spans 15 amino acids. The CDR3 DNA is TGTGCCAGCAGCTTTGCCGACATTCTCTCCTACGAGCAGTACTTC. Translating gives CASSFADILSYEQYF.

The DNA for the CDR3 is TGTGCCAGCAGCTCGGGACAGGGGGTGAGCGCAGATACGCAGTATTTT. Protein product: CASSSGQGVSADTQYF. The chain recombines TRBV7-9 with TRBJ2-3; 11 bases align to TRBD1. The CDR3 has 16 residues. Per germline, CDR1 SEHNR and CDR2 FQNEAQ (reference sequence). J was trimmed by 4 bases and V by 4 bases; bases with no gene match: 7.

This clone was detected once. This may come from a read error, since a much larger clone is one base off. This sequence joins TRBV7-8 and TRBJ2-7; D gene uncertain. CDR1 and CDR2 from the germline V gene are SGHVS and FQNEAQ. This CDR3 has 12 residues. The V end lost 2 bases, the J end lost 3 bases, and 5 bases lay between the germline ends. The CDR3, as DNA: TGTGCCAGCAGCTTAAACGACTACGAGCAGTACTTC. This sequence encodes CASSLNDYEQYF. The full variable domain, rest sourced from reference TRBV7-8 and TRBJ2-7, is GAGVSQSPRYKVAKRGQDVALRCDPISGHVSLFWYQQALGQGPEFLTYFQNEAQLDKSGLPSDRFFAERPEGSVSTLKIQRTQQEDSAVYLCASSLNDYEQYFGPGTRLTVT.

The chain carries TRBV29-1 and TRBJ2-4, with D perhaps matching TRBD2 (6 bases). This CDR3 contains 16 residues. CDR1 and CDR2 (germline): SQVTM, ANQGSEA. V lost 0 bases, J lost 4 bases, and 16 bases lay in between. The CDR3 nucleotides are TGCAGCGTTGAAGAGGTCCGGGAGCCTTTGAAAAACATTCAGTACTTC. Protein: CSVEEVREPLKNIQYF. The whole variable domain, filled in from reference TRBV29-1 and TRBJ2-4, reads SAVISQKPSRDICQRGTSLTIQCQVDSQVTMMFWYRQQPGQSLTLIATANQGSEATYESGFVIDKFPISRPNLTFSTLTVSNMSPEDSSIYLCSVEEVREPLKNIQYFGAGTRLSVL.

In this sample, this clone turned up once. V and J are TRBV29-1 and TRBJ1-2; D remains ambiguous. Looked up from germline, CDR1 is SQVTM and CDR2 is ANQGSEA. CDR3 length: 13 amino acids. The V end was cut by 3 bases, the J end by 0 bases, with 8 bases between. The DNA for the CDR3 is TGCAGCGTTGACAGGAGAACTAACTATGGCTACACCTTC. It encodes CSVDRRTNYGYTF.

V usage is TRBV7-6 and J usage is TRBJ2-1; 9 nucleotides agree with TRBD2. The ends lost 3 bases at V and 6 bases at J; junction bases unmatched: 12. Germline lookup yields CDR1 SGHVS and CDR2 FNYEAQ. This CDR3 comprises 17 residues. The chain's CDR3 is CASSLEMRLAGPNEQFF. The DNA of the CDR3 is TGTGCCAGCAGCTTGGAAATGAGGCTAGCGGGACCCAATGAGCAGTTCTTC. The variable domain in full, with the rest retrieved from reference TRBV7-6 and TRBJ2-1, is GAGVSQSPRYKVTKRGQDVALRCDPISGHVSLYWYRQALGQGPEFLTYFNYEAQQDKSGLPNDRFSAERPEGSISTLTIQRTEQRDSAMYRCASSLEMRLAGPNEQFFGPGTRLTVL.

The CDR3 nucleotides are TGTGCCAGCAGCGACGGACAGGGGGCGCCCGGGGAGCTGTTTTTT. It encodes CASSDGQGAPGELFF. J is TRBJ2-2 and V is TRBV11-2; TRBD1 agrees at 11 bases. After removal of 5 bases from V and 6 bases from J, the junction contained 5 bases not matched to a gene. Germline V gene lookup returns CDR1 SGHAT and CDR2 FQNNGV. The CDR3 extends over 15 amino acids.

This chain links TRBV9 with TRBJ2-1; TRBD2 agrees at 10 bases. The CDR3 is 16 amino acids. Germline V gene lookup returns CDR1 SGDLS and CDR2 YYNGEE. J lost 13 bases, V lost 0 bases, and 13 bases had no gene match. The CDR3 sequence: CASSVGSGRAEGFQFF. CDR3 in DNA: TGTGCCAGCAGCGTAGGGAGCGGGAGGGCCGAAGGTTTCCAGTTCTTC.

The chain combines TRBV5-1 with TRBJ1-1; D possibly corresponds to TRBD1 (5 bases). CDR1 is SGHRS, CDR2 YFSETQ, per germline. The germline V and J ends were trimmed by 4 bases and 0 bases, with 7 bases remaining between them. This CDR3 comprises 13 residues. This chain's CDR3 is CASSQGMNTEAFF. The CDR3 DNA reads TGCGCCAGCAGCCAGGGAATGAACACTGAAGCTTTCTTT.

The chain carries TRBV7-9 and TRBJ2-7; 9 bases line up with TRBD1. V lost 1 base, J lost 7 bases, and 5 bases stayed unmatched. This CDR3 has 14 residues. From germline, CDR1 is SEHNR and CDR2 FQNEAQ (reference sequence). The CDR3 protein is CASSLDRGPGEQYF. The CDR3 DNA reads TGTGCCAGCAGCTTAGACAGGGGGCCGGGAGAGCAGTACTTC.

This rearrangement joins TRBV9 to TRBJ2-1; TRBD2 matches 8 bases. The germline V gene encodes CDR1 SGDLS and CDR2 YYNGEE. CDR3 length: 15 residues. The V gene end was trimmed by 0 bases and the J gene end by 8 bases; junction bases not matched to a gene: 7. CDR3 bases: TGTGCCAGCAGCGTAGGTCAGCGGGAGTACCATGAGCAGTTCTTC. This sequence encodes CASSVGQREYHEQFF.

The CDR3 region has the DNA TGTGCCAGCAGCCAAACAGGGAGTGGAAACACCATATATTTT. It yields the protein CASSQTGSGNTIYF. V usage is TRBV4-2 and J usage is TRBJ1-3; weak D call: TRBD1 (6 bases). Per germline, CDR1 LGHNA and CDR2 YNFKEQ. The CDR3 has 14 residues. The V end was cut by 2 bases, the J end by 3 bases, with 8 bases between.

The CDR3: CSVEFPEEYF. The CDR3 DNA reads TGCAGCGTTGAATTTCCAGAGGAGTACTTC. This sequence joins TRBV29-1 and TRBJ2-5; D not resolved. This CDR3 is built from 10 residues. CDR1 and CDR2 (germline): SQVTM, ANQGSEA. Trimming left V 2 bases short and J 12 bases short, with 10 bases between.

This clone was seen only once. The V and J genes are TRBV9 and TRBJ2-1; no definite D call. V lost 1 base and J lost 6, with 11 bases in between. The CDR3 has 14 amino acids. Per the germline V gene, CDR1 is SGDLS and CDR2 is YYNGEE. CDR3 sequence: CASSVYERRNEQFF. CDR3 in DNA: TGTGCCAGCAGCGTATATGAGAGGCGCAATGAGCAGTTCTTC.

This clone was picked up a small number of times. The chain links TRBV14 to TRBJ2-7; D ambiguous. The CDR3 totals 14 residues. Trimming stripped 0 bases from V and 0 bases from J, with 6 bases between. The V gene's germline CDR1 is SGHDN and CDR2 FVKESK. The CDR3 region is CASSQEWSSYEQYF. The CDR3 nucleotides are TGTGCCAGCAGCCAAGAGTGGAGCTCCTACGAGCAGTACTTC.

V usage is TRBV27 and J usage is TRBJ2-5; 9 bases are a match to TRBD2. The CDR3 extends over 16 amino acids. Unmatched junction bases numbered 10, after V lost 6 bases and J lost 2 bases. CDR1 and CDR2 from the germline V gene are MNHEY and SMNVEV (reference sequence). The CDR3 loop reads CASSPRLAEGQETQYF. In nucleotides, the CDR3 is TGTGCCAGCAGCCCCCGACTAGCGGAAGGGCAAGAGACCCAGTACTTC.

The rearrangement links TRBV5-1 to TRBJ2-2, with unresolved D. CDR1 SGHRS and CDR2 YFSETQ come from the germline V gene. There are 16 residues in the CDR3. The V gene lost 2 bases and the J gene lost 0 bases, with 11 bases spanning the gap. This CDR3 reads CASSFSGKTNTGELFF. CDR3 bases: TGCGCCAGCAGCTTCTCGGGCAAGACGAACACCGGGGAGCTGTTTTTT.

The J gene is TRBJ2-1, the V gene TRBV5-1; TRBD2 is a possible D gene (6 bases). Deletions cut 4 bases from V and 7 bases from J, with 36 bases between. This CDR3 comprises 21 residues. CDR1 SGHRS and CDR2 YFSETQ come from the germline V gene. The CDR3 coding sequence is TGCGCCAGCAGCCAAAAGACGATAGCGGTAAGCGAGAGGAGGGCAAAGAATGAGCAGTTCTTC. As protein: CASSQKTIAVSERRAKNEQFF.

The rearrangement uses TRBV7-9 and TRBJ2-7, with TRBD2 as a possible D gene (5 bases). V lost 4 bases and J lost 2, with 15 bases in between. The CDR3 covers 15 residues. Germline V lookup: CDR1 SEHNR, CDR2 FQNEAQ (reference sequence). The CDR3 nucleotides are TGTGCCAGCAGCTCCCTTGCGGGCTCTCCCTACGAGCAGTACTTC. As protein: CASSSLAGSPYEQYF.

This clone occurred a few times. V is TRBV7-9 and J is TRBJ1-4, with no clear D. Germline CDR1 is SEHNR and CDR2 is FQNEAQ (reference sequence). This CDR3 contains 17 residues. V was cut by 7 bases and J by 8 bases, with 26 bases left in between. CDR3 protein: CASTFRAETFDREKLFF. In nucleotides, the CDR3 is TGTGCCAGCACATTCCGGGCCGAAACTTTCGATCGGGAAAAACTGTTTTTT.

This chain links TRBV5-5 with TRBJ2-1, with D possibly TRBD1 on 6 matching bases. The CDR3 consists of 16 residues. V was clipped by 0 bases and J by 8 bases, with 18 bases between them. CDR1 is SGHKS, CDR2 YYEKEE, per germline (reference sequence). CDR3 nucleotides: TGTGCCAGCAGCTTGGCCGAGACAGGTAGGATCCATGAGCAGTTCTTC. Amino acid sequence: CASSLAETGRIHEQFF.

Comment on this clone: The sample carries other DNA sequences with the same CDR3. The CDR3 DNA reads as TGCAGCGTTGTAGCTTCGAACACCGGGGAGCTGTTTTTT. Translated, it gives CSVVASNTGELFF. This chain connects TRBV29-1 to TRBJ2-2; D is unclear. The germline CDR1 and CDR2 sequences are SQVTM and ANQGSEA. The CDR3 is made up of 13 amino acids. The V gene lost 4 bases and the J gene lost 0 bases, with 6 bases spanning the gap.

The count of this clone is one. The genes are TRBV15 and TRBJ2-3, with D uncertain. The CDR3 contains 12 residues. Per the germline V gene, CDR1 is LNHNV and CDR2 is YYDKDF (reference sequence). The ends were cut back, 5 bases at V and 5 bases at J, with 8 bases in the middle. The DNA for the CDR3 is TGTGCCACCAGCTTCCTGGGAGATACGCAGTATTTT. This codes for CATSFLGDTQYF.

The rearrangement uses TRBV4-1 and TRBJ2-7; D is possibly TRBD2 (5 bases). The CDR3 extends over 15 amino acids. V lost 2 bases to trimming and J lost 4 bases, with 15 bases between them. Germline V gives CDR1 MGHRA, CDR2 YSYEKL. This chain's CDR3 is CASSQIRPVAYEQYF. CDR3 DNA: TGCGCCAGCAGCCAAATCCGGCCAGTAGCGTACGAGCAGTACTTC.

The chain combines TRBV29-1 with TRBJ2-7; D not resolved. The CDR3 sequence is 11 residues long. From germline, CDR1 is SQVTM and CDR2 ANQGSEA. Trimming took off 4 bases at V and 6 bases at J, with 10 bases between the two ends. The CDR3 spells CSVGQGLEQYF. Written as DNA, the CDR3 is TGCAGCGTTGGGCAAGGGCTCGAGCAGTACTTC.

The table lists this clone with a count of one. The chain is built from TRBV14 and TRBJ1-3; D unclear. Trimming removed 3 bases from V and 0 bases from J, with 15 bases in between. Germline V gene lookup returns CDR1 SGHDN and CDR2 FVKESK. CDR3 length equals 17 residues. This CDR3 is CASSHLGRPSSGNTIYF. In nucleotides, the CDR3 is TGTGCCAGCAGCCACCTGGGGAGACCGAGCTCTGGAAACACCATATATTTT.

V and J are TRBV4-1 and TRBJ1-5; possibly TRBD1 for D (6 bases). CDR1 is MGHRA, CDR2 YSYEKL, per germline. The ends were cut back, 2 bases at V and 6 bases at J, with 14 bases in the middle. This CDR3 is 15 amino acids long. CDR3 sequence: CASSQPEQGTQPQHF. The CDR3 region has the DNA TGCGCCAGCAGCCAACCGGAACAGGGAACTCAGCCCCAGCATTTT.

The gene calls are TRBV5-1 and TRBJ2-1; a possible D gene is TRBD2 (5 bases). The germline gives CDR1 SGHRS, CDR2 YFSETQ. The CDR3 has 16 residues. V gave up 0 bases and J gave up 0 bases, with 10 bases separating them. CDR3 sequence (DNA): TGCGCCAGCAGCTTGGGCGGGCTTAGCTCCTACAATGAGCAGTTCTTC. Translated, it gives CASSLGGLSSYNEQFF.

The chain couples TRBV4-1 to TRBJ2-3; a weak D match, TRBD2 (5 bases). The length of the CDR3 is 18 residues. The germline V gene encodes CDR1 MGHRA and CDR2 YSYEKL. V gave up 6 bases and J gave up 4 bases, with 26 bases separating them. The DNA of the CDR3 is TGCGCCAGCAGTCTCTCCCCACGCGCAAGTGCGGAGGCAGATACGCAGTATTTT. It is translated as CASSLSPRASAEADTQYF.

J is TRBJ2-7 and V is TRBV28; 8 bases align to TRBD1. CDR1 is MDHEN and CDR2 is SYDVKM in the germline V gene. This CDR3 has 14 residues. Unmatched junction bases numbered 5, after V lost 5 bases and J lost 2 bases. The CDR3 here is CASSQNRGAYEQYF. CDR3 in DNA: TGTGCCAGCAGTCAAAACAGGGGGGCCTACGAGCAGTACTTC.